This entry concerns a single T cell receptor (beta chain). As yet, its antigen is unknown. The CDR3 totals 14 residues. With 4 bases clipped from V and 6 bases from J, the junction kept 2 bases outside the gene matches. In germline, CDR1 is SGHTA, CDR2 FQGNSA. This record comes from a study of T cell responses to AZD1222 COVID-19 vaccine. General observations from the study: CD4 TCRs associated with vaccination spanned spike, dominating at 160-218 and 743-854. Increased Spike-specific TCR breadth and depth were observed after two AZD1222 doses. The donor group comprised mostly white British people and more females; the analysis possibly underestimated clonal diversity. Researchers took repertoire samples only after the peak T cell response had come.

Assay: immunoSEQ multiplex PCR; the TCRdb copy retains only in-frame clones and omits some. Among more than 85,000 clones listed, about 89% were seen once. The J gene is TRBJ2-3, the V gene TRBV7-2, with 12 bases identical to TRBD2. The sample consisted of peripheral blood, taken on day 0 of AZD1222 vaccination. This receptor was taken from an adult in good health. The DNA of the CDR3 is TGTGCCAGCAGCTACACTAGCGGGGGGGATACGCAGTATTTT. It translates to CASSYTSGGDTQYF.